Shown below are 31 T cell receptor beta chains from a single sample sequenced in a study of blood T cell repertoires in COVID-19. The data were produced by immunoSEQ multiplex PCR, yet TCRdb's version contains in-frame clones alone and is incomplete. The sample carries some 66,000 clones, 70% to 90% recorded once. Sequences were obtained from peripheral blood. Receptors were obtained from a human donor with active COVID-19. The donor label of this sample is uncertain.

This clone occurred once. The rearrangement links TRBV5-4 to TRBJ2-2, with 8 positions matching TRBD1. The germline CDR1 and CDR2 sequences are SGHNT and YYREEE (reference sequence). The CDR3 loop spans 15 amino acids. V gave up 3 bases and J gave up 5 bases; unmatched junction bases: 6. CDR3 sequence (DNA): TGTGCCAGCAGCTCGGACAGGGCGCGAACCGGGGAGCTGTTTTTT. Translated, it gives CASSSDRARTGELFF.

CDR3 in amino acids: CASSASVQIGQETQYF. The CDR3 DNA is TGTGCCAGCTCCGCTAGCGTGCAAATCGGACAAGAGACCCAGTACTTC. The V and J genes are TRBV27 and TRBJ2-5; tentative D call: TRBD2 (6 bases). The CDR3 is 16 amino acids. V dropped 8 bases and J dropped 2 bases, with 21 bases sitting between them. Germline V gene data show CDR1 as MNHEY and CDR2 as SMNVEV (reference sequence).

This sequence joins TRBV6-6 and TRBJ2-1; perhaps TRBD1 as D (5 bases). Trimming stripped 2 bases from V and 7 bases from J, with 15 bases between. The V gene's germline CDR1 is MNHNY and CDR2 SVGAGI (reference sequence). The CDR3 is 15 residues long. CDR3 residues: CASSYGHMSRNEQFF. CDR3 bases: TGTGCCAGCAGTTACGGACACATGAGTAGGAATGAGCAGTTCTTC.

The chain has TRBV6-5 and TRBJ2-7, with 9 bases identical to TRBD1. The junction had 7 bases not matched to a gene; V was cut back by 4 bases and J by 6 bases. This CDR3 comprises 14 residues. The germline V gene encodes CDR1 MNHEY and CDR2 SVGAGI. CDR3 DNA: TGTGCCAGCAGTTCCCGGGACAGGGACGGCGAGCAGTACTTC. The encoded protein is CASSSRDRDGEQYF.

The J gene is TRBJ2-1, the V gene TRBV11-3; D perhaps matches TRBD1 (5 bases). Germline lookup yields CDR1 SGHNT and CDR2 YENEEA. CDR3 size: 12 residues. The V end was cut by 5 bases, the J end by 8 bases, with 10 bases between. Here the CDR3 reads CASSRGAYEQFF. In nucleotides, the CDR3 is TGTGCCAGCAGCCGTGGGGCTTATGAGCAGTTCTTC.

This chain joins TRBV18 and TRBJ1-3, with D possibly being TRBD1 (5 bases). V was clipped by 3 bases and J by 2 bases, with 8 bases between them. From germline, CDR1 is KGHSH and CDR2 LQKENI. The CDR3 spans 14 residues. The CDR3 region is CASSPGRAGNTIYF. The CDR3, as DNA: TGTGCCAGCTCACCGGGCAGGGCTGGAAACACCATATATTTT. Supplemented by reference TRBV18 and TRBJ1-3, the full variable domain reads NAGVMQNPRHLVRRRGQEARLRCSPMKGHSHVYWYRQLPEEGLKFMVYLQKENIIDESGMPKERFSAEFPKEGPSILRIQQVVRGDSAAYFCASSPGRAGNTIYFGEGSWLTVV.

The V call is TRBV6-5, the J call TRBJ2-1; D may be TRBD2 (6 bases). Deletions cut 4 bases from V and 1 base from J, with 14 bases between. This CDR3 has 16 residues. Germline loops: CDR1 MNHEY, CDR2 SVGAGI. The CDR3 DNA sequence: TGTGCCAGCAGTTGGGCAAGGCTAGCGTCCTACAATGAGCAGTTCTTC. Its protein is CASSWARLASYNEQFF.

In this sample, this clone turned up once. The chain couples TRBV18 to TRBJ2-3; 7 bases line up with TRBD2. The CDR3 length is 15 residues. Trimming removed 3 bases from V and 1 base from J; junction bases left unmatched: 4. From germline, CDR1 is KGHSH and CDR2 LQKENI. The CDR3: CASSPEAGRTDTQYF. The DNA for the CDR3 is TGTGCCAGCTCACCCGAAGCGGGACGCACAGATACGCAGTATTTT.

The genes are TRBV27 and TRBJ1-2; D possibly corresponds to TRBD1 (5 bases). Between the trimmed V and J ends, which lost 6 bases and 3 bases, there was a span of 17 bases. The CDR3 has 15 residues. Germline V gene sequence: CDR1 MNHEY, CDR2 SMNVEV (reference sequence). In DNA, the CDR3 is TGTGCCAGCAGAGATTCTGGGGGGGGGTACTATGGCTACACCTTC. Its translation: CASRDSGGGYYGYTF.

The chain combines TRBV11-2 with TRBJ2-1; 8 nucleotides align to TRBD2. Germline lookup yields CDR1 SGHAT and CDR2 FQNNGV. V dropped 1 base and J dropped 7; count of bases not matched to a gene: 3. CDR3 size: 14 residues. The CDR3 here is CASSLAGGPNEQFF. The CDR3 coding sequence is TGTGCCAGCAGCTTAGCGGGGGGGCCGAATGAGCAGTTCTTC. Combining the CDR3 with reference TRBV11-2 and TRBJ2-1 gives the whole variable domain EAGVAQSPRYKIIEKRQSVAFWCNPISGHATLYWYQQILGQGPKLLIQFQNNGVVDDSQLPKDRFSAERLKGVDSTLKIQPAKLEDSAVYLCASSLAGGPNEQFFGPGTRLTVL.

Only a few counts were recorded for this clone. The genes are TRBV6-1 and TRBJ1-5; D is perhaps TRBD1 (5 bases). Germline lookup yields CDR1 MNHNS and CDR2 SASEGT. There are 14 residues in the CDR3. The V and J ends lost 1 base and 4 bases respectively, with 8 bases between them. The CDR3: CASSEGQFNQPQHF. The CDR3 nucleotides are TGTGCCAGCAGTGAAGGACAGTTTAATCAGCCCCAGCATTTT.

The CDR3 sequence: CASSQEPGVDTQYF. The CDR3 region has the DNA TGCGCCAGCAGCCAAGAACCGGGGGTGGATACGCAGTATTTT. The chain links TRBV4-3 to TRBJ2-3; a weak D match, TRBD2 (6 bases). CDR1 is LGHNA, CDR2 YSLEER, per germline. The length of the CDR3 is 14 residues. V was trimmed by 0 bases and J by 6 bases, leaving 10 bases between them.

This clone came up once. This chain links TRBV18 with TRBJ2-7; D might be TRBD1 (6 bases). The germline V gene has CDR1 KGHSH and CDR2 LQKENI. V was trimmed by 4 bases and J by 5 bases, leaving 12 bases between them. The CDR3 is made up of 13 amino acids. CDR3 in DNA: TGTGCCAGCTCACGAACAGGGATAAACGAGCAGTACTTC. It codes for CASSRTGINEQYF. The variable domain in full, completed from reference TRBV18 and TRBJ2-7, reads NAGVMQNPRHLVRRRGQEARLRCSPMKGHSHVYWYRQLPEEGLKFMVYLQKENIIDESGMPKERFSAEFPKEGPSILRIQQVVRGDSAAYFCASSRTGINEQYFGPGTRLTVT.

CDR3 region: CASSTSGGVDYGYTF. CDR3 bases: TGTGCCAGTAGTACGTCAGGGGGCGTCGACTATGGCTACACCTTC. J is TRBJ1-2 and V is TRBV19; 8 positions agree with TRBD1. Germline loops: CDR1 LNHDA, CDR2 SQIVND (reference sequence). The junction had 7 bases not matched to a gene; V was cut back by 4 bases and J by 3 bases. The CDR3 has 15 residues.

The CDR3 protein is CASSKAASGRRTDTQYF. CDR3 nucleotides: TGCGCCAGCAGCAAGGCCGCTAGCGGGAGGCGGACAGATACGCAGTATTTT. The rearrangement links TRBV5-1 to TRBJ2-3; 11 nucleotides match TRBD2. V shed 4 bases, J shed 3 bases, and the junction held 10 bases outside the gene matches. The CDR3 consists of 17 residues. Germline V CDR1 and CDR2: SGHRS, YFSETQ.

This chain links TRBV2 with TRBJ2-7, with 8 bases identical to TRBD1. Per germline, CDR1 SNHLY and CDR2 FYNNEI. The CDR3 runs 15 residues. J gave up 1 base and V 8 bases, and 10 bases lay outside the gene matches. The CDR3 DNA reads TGTGCCAGCCAAGGACAGGGCGAATTTTCCTACGAGCAGTACTTC. It is translated as CASQGQGEFSYEQYF.

This chain connects TRBV6-5 to TRBJ1-1, with TRBD1 matching over 8 bases. CDR3 size: 15 residues. Germline V gene data show CDR1 as MNHEY and CDR2 as SVGAGI. Trimming at V came to 5 bases and at J to 1 base, leaving 6 bases not matched to a gene. The CDR3 sequence: CASSPIGTGNTEAFF. As DNA, the CDR3 is TGTGCCAGCAGTCCGATCGGGACAGGGAACACTGAAGCTTTCTTT.

The J gene is TRBJ1-4, the V gene TRBV4-3, with D unresolved. Germline V gene lookup returns CDR1 LGHNA and CDR2 YSLEER. Between the trimmed V and J ends, which lost 0 bases and 0 bases, there was a span of 14 bases. There are 18 residues in the CDR3. In DNA form, the CDR3 reads TGCGCCAGCAGCCAAGATGGGTCAGAGACTGCAACTAATGAAAAACTGTTTTTT. Translation gives CASSQDGSETATNEKLFF.

The CDR3 reads CAGGSSNTGELFF. DNA for the CDR3: TGTGCCGGCGGGTCCTCGAACACCGGGGAGCTGTTTTTT. V usage is TRBV6-5 and J usage is TRBJ2-2; D possibly corresponds to TRBD2 (5 bases). The CDR3 is 13 residues long. V was cut by 11 bases and J by 0 bases, with 10 bases left in between. CDR1 and CDR2 (germline): MNHEY, SVGAGI.

This clone was found once. The V and J genes are TRBV15 and TRBJ1-2; 10 bases line up with TRBD1. CDR3 size: 12 residues. Germline V CDR1 and CDR2: LNHNV, YYDKDF (reference sequence). Unmatched junction bases numbered 1, after V lost 8 bases and J lost 4 bases. CDR3 in amino acids: CATGDRGYGYTF. DNA of the CDR3: TGTGCCACCGGGGACAGGGGCTATGGCTACACCTTC.

This rearrangement joins TRBV6-1 to TRBJ1-2; D gene uncertain. V was clipped by 2 bases and J by 1 base, with 8 bases between them. In germline, CDR1 is MNHNS, CDR2 SASEGT. The CDR3 extends over 14 amino acids. CDR3 amino acids: CASSESPGNYGYTF. CDR3 sequence (DNA): TGTGCCAGCAGTGAAAGTCCGGGTAACTATGGCTACACCTTC.

The J gene is TRBJ1-5, the V gene TRBV4-1; 9 positions agree with TRBD1. This CDR3 contains 14 residues. Germline V gene lookup returns CDR1 MGHRA and CDR2 YSYEKL. V trimming: 5 bases; J trimming: 6 bases; junction bases outside the gene matches: 5. The CDR3 sequence: CASSWGQGGQPQHF. The CDR3, as DNA: TGCGCCAGCAGCTGGGGACAGGGAGGTCAGCCCCAGCATTTT.

V and J are TRBV25-1 and TRBJ1-2; 9 bases fit TRBD1. Trimming cost V 7 bases and J 5 bases; bases outside gene matches: 5. The CDR3 is made up of 13 amino acids. Looked up from germline, CDR1 is MGHDK and CDR2 is SYGVNS. The CDR3 spells CASTVGTGYGYTF. CDR3 DNA: TGTGCCAGCACCGTAGGGACAGGGTATGGCTACACCTTC.

The chain recombines TRBV11-3 with TRBJ2-3, with D unresolved. CDR1 is SGHNT and CDR2 is YENEEA in the germline V gene. The length of the CDR3 is 11 residues. V lost 1 base to trimming and J lost 6 bases, with 2 bases between them. DNA of the CDR3: TGTGCCAGCAGCTTAGCGGATACGCAGTATTTT. Amino acids: CASSLADTQYF.

The chain combines TRBV7-6 with TRBJ2-3, with D possibly TRBD2 on 5 matching bases. This CDR3 region has 15 residues. CDR1 and CDR2 (germline): SGHVS, FNYEAQ. The V gene lost 1 base and the J gene lost 0 bases, with 8 bases spanning the gap. CDR3 sequence reads: CASSLEGGSTDTQYF. CDR3 DNA sequence: TGTGCCAGCAGCTTAGAGGGCGGGAGCACAGATACGCAGTATTTT.

The chain employs TRBV4-3 and TRBJ2-5; 8 nucleotides agree with TRBD2. After removal of 1 base from V and 2 bases from J, the junction contained 3 bases not matched to a gene. The CDR3 loop spans 15 amino acids. The V gene's germline CDR1 is LGHNA and CDR2 YSLEER. CDR3 in amino acids: CASSQVPGGQETQYF. DNA for the CDR3: TGCGCCAGCAGCCAAGTCCCGGGGGGGCAAGAGACCCAGTACTTC.

This clone was picked up one time. The chain carries TRBV19 and TRBJ2-1; the match to TRBD2 covers 13 bases. The CDR3 runs 20 residues. V trimming: 4 bases; J trimming: 3 bases; junction bases outside the gene matches: 15. CDR1 and CDR2 (germline): LNHDA, SQIVND (reference sequence). Here the CDR3 reads CASSKRGLAGDPSLYNEQFF. CDR3 nucleotide sequence: TGTGCCAGTAGTAAGCGAGGACTAGCGGGAGATCCCTCCCTCTACAATGAGCAGTTCTTC.

The gene calls are TRBV6-2 or TRBV6-3 and TRBJ2-7; 8 bases agree with TRBD1. CDR3 length equals 16 residues. The J segment lost 4 bases and the V segment lost 2 bases, leaving 10 bases of the junction unmatched. CDR1 is MNHEY, CDR2 SVGEGT, per germline. The CDR3 loop reads CASSYLFGTGLYEQYF. CDR3 nucleotide sequence: TGTGCCAGCAGTTACCTATTCGGGACAGGTCTTTACGAGCAGTACTTC.

J is TRBJ2-7 and V is TRBV7-9; 7 bases match TRBD2. Germline trimming cut 3 bases from V and 2 bases from J; bases unmatched to any gene: 4. Germline V gene sequence: CDR1 SEHNR, CDR2 FQNEAQ (reference sequence). The CDR3 totals 14 residues. The CDR3 DNA reads as TGTGCCAGCAGCTTGAGCGGGGCCGCCTACGAGCAGTACTTC. It codes for CASSLSGAAYEQYF. The whole variable domain, remainder taken from reference TRBV7-9 and TRBJ2-7, is DTGVSQNPRHKITKRGQNVTFRCDPISEHNRLYWYRQTLGQGPEFLTYFQNEAQLEKSRLLSDRFSAERPKGSFSTLEIQRTEQGDSAMYLCASSLSGAAYEQYFGPGTRLTVT.

V and J are TRBV18 and TRBJ1-1; no firm D call. The CDR3 is made up of 14 amino acids. V was clipped by 4 bases and J by 3 bases, with 12 bases between them. Germline V gives CDR1 KGHSH, CDR2 LQKENI. CDR3 in amino acids: CASSLKSGDTEAFF. The CDR3 DNA follows: TGTGCCAGCTCACTGAAATCAGGTGACACTGAAGCTTTCTTT.

This clone was picked up one time. This chain joins TRBV5-1 and TRBJ2-3; 11 nucleotides line up with TRBD2. V was pared by 4 bases and J by 2 bases, with 9 bases of the junction left unmatched. The germline CDR1 and CDR2 sequences are SGHRS and YFSETQ. The CDR3 loop spans 17 amino acids. CDR3 region: CASSLVTSGGYTDTQYF. CDR3 bases: TGCGCCAGCAGCCTTGTTACTAGCGGGGGCTACACAGATACGCAGTATTTT.